This entry lists 27 T cell receptor beta chains sequenced from one sample in a study of cytomegalovirus exposure and HLA in healthy donors. Primers: 60 Vbeta forward and 13 Jbeta reverse. The repertoire was sequenced with immunoSEQ multiplex PCR; TCRdb's copy has only in-frame clones and lacks some. Among over 120,000 clones listed, 74% were seen once. The sequenced sample consisted of PBMCs. The receptors come from a man younger than 35 in good health and CMV-seropositive.

The CDR3 region has the DNA TGTGCCAGCAGTCCACCCCTCAGGGGGACAGGTCGACGGCCCGAGCAGTACTTC. It is translated as CASSPPLRGTGRRPEQYF. The V gene is TRBV28, the J gene TRBJ2-7; TRBD1 aligns across 8 bases. V lost 5 bases and J lost 6; bases outside the gene matches: 21. The CDR3 is made up of 18 amino acids. Germline V gene lookup returns CDR1 MDHEN and CDR2 SYDVKM.

V gene TRBV7-3 combines with J gene TRBJ2-2; 7 bases fit TRBD1. The CDR3 runs to 16 residues. V dropped 4 bases and J dropped 2; count of bases not matched to a gene: 7. Per germline, CDR1 SGHTA and CDR2 FQGTGA. The CDR3 loop reads CASSSPGTVNTGELFF. CDR3 nucleotides: TGTGCCAGCAGCTCCCCCGGGACAGTAAACACCGGGGAGCTGTTTTTT. Full variable domain (missing parts from reference TRBV7-3 and TRBJ2-2): GAGVSQTPSNKVTEKGKYVELRCDPISGHTALYWYRQSLGQGPEFLIYFQGTGAADDSGLPNDRFFAVRPEGSVSTLKIQRTERGDSAVYLCASSSPGTVNTGELFFGEGSRLTVL.

The CDR3 DNA is TGTGCCAGCAGTGAGACGACAGGGATGGGTGAAAAACTGTTTTTT. Its translation: CASSETTGMGEKLFF. V gene TRBV28 combines with J gene TRBJ1-4, with 7 bases lining up with TRBD1. The CDR3 is 15 amino acids. Germline CDR1 reads MDHEN; CDR2 reads SYDVKM. Trimming removed 5 bases from V and 7 bases from J; junction bases left unmatched: 10.

CDR3 loop: CASSSRTGGASFDTQYF. CDR3 bases: TGTGCCAGCAGCTCTAGGACAGGGGGCGCCTCCTTTGATACGCAGTATTTT. The chain uses TRBV11-3 and TRBJ2-3; 11 bases are shared with TRBD1. This CDR3 spans 17 amino acids. Germline CDR1 SGHNT, CDR2 YENEEA. V was clipped by 4 bases and J by 6 bases; unmatched bases: 12.

J is TRBJ2-7 and V is TRBV29-1; TRBD1 matches at 9 bases. This CDR3 spans 12 amino acids. Unmatched junction bases numbered 1, after V lost 2 bases and J lost 5 bases. Per germline, CDR1 SQVTM and CDR2 ANQGSEA. This CDR3 reads CSVETGGHEQYF. CDR3 bases: TGCAGCGTTGAAACAGGGGGCCACGAGCAGTACTTC.

In its sample, this clone was seen a few times. The chain uses TRBV28 and TRBJ1-1; a weak D match, TRBD1 (5 bases). V was trimmed by 6 bases and J by 1 base, leaving 12 bases between them. Germline values: CDR1 MDHEN, CDR2 SYDVKM. The CDR3 length is 14 residues. In nucleotides, the CDR3 is TGTGCCAGCAGATTACCAGGACAGAACACTGAAGCTTTCTTT. Translated, it gives CASRLPGQNTEAFF.

V usage is TRBV2 and J usage is TRBJ2-7, with D perhaps TRBD2 (5 bases). The germline CDR1 and CDR2 sequences are SNHLY and FYNNEI. There are 14 residues in the CDR3. V was cut by 7 bases and J by 2 bases, with 15 bases left in between. The CDR3 bases are TGTGCCAGCAATCTGGCGGGCCGTACCTACGAGCAGTACTTC. This codes for CASNLAGRTYEQYF.

The chain has TRBV9 and TRBJ2-5, with D unresolved. The J call may be mistaken, given a closer DNA end match to TRBJ2-7. This CDR3 spans 14 amino acids. CDR1 and CDR2 (germline): SGDLS, YYNGEE. The CDR3 region has the DNA TGTGCCAGCAGCGTAGACGGTCGAGACTACGAGCAGTACTTC. Protein: CASSVDGRDYEQYF.

This chain links TRBV28 with TRBJ2-1, with 11 bases matching TRBD2. CDR3 length: 14 residues. V was pared by 5 bases and J by 10 bases, with 7 bases of the junction left unmatched. Germline V gene data show CDR1 as MDHEN and CDR2 as SYDVKM. CDR3 sequence: CASSRSGGVREQFF. In DNA form, the CDR3 reads TGTGCCAGCAGTCGTAGCGGGGGGGTAAGGGAGCAGTTCTTC.

This clone was picked up one time. The chain employs TRBV28 and TRBJ1-5; D is unresolved. V was pared by 5 bases and J by 7 bases, with 15 bases between. Germline CDR1 MDHEN, CDR2 SYDVKM. This CDR3 is 14 amino acids long. For the CDR3, the DNA is TGTGCCAGCAGTCCCGATTACCGTGAGCAGCCCCAGCATTTT. This sequence encodes CASSPDYREQPQHF. The entire variable domain, with the rest obtained from reference TRBV28 and TRBJ1-5, is as follows: DVKVTQSSRYLVKRTGEKVFLECVQDMDHENMFWYRQDPGLGLRLIYFSYDVKMKEKGDIPEGYSVSREKKERFSLILESASTNQTSMYLCASSPDYREQPQHFGDGTRLSIL.

The genes are TRBV28 and TRBJ2-3, with a tentative D call TRBD1 (5 bases). Trimming took off 2 bases at V and 0 bases at J, with 6 bases between the two ends. This CDR3 spans 14 amino acids. Germline V gives CDR1 MDHEN, CDR2 SYDVKM. CDR3 bases: TGTGCCAGCAGTTTAAGGGGTAGCACAGATACGCAGTATTTT. It encodes CASSLRGSTDTQYF. Together with reference TRBV28 and TRBJ2-3, the CDR3 gives the full variable domain: DVKVTQSSRYLVKRTGEKVFLECVQDMDHENMFWYRQDPGLGLRLIYFSYDVKMKEKGDIPEGYSVSREKKERFSLILESASTNQTSMYLCASSLRGSTDTQYFGPGTRLTVL.

V gene TRBV5-1 combines with J gene TRBJ2-7, with 9 bases aligning to TRBD2. The CDR3 is 14 amino acids. Per germline, CDR1 SGHRS and CDR2 YFSETQ. V lost 7 bases and J lost 4; bases outside the gene matches: 9. The CDR3 region is CASGPSGTYYEQYF. The CDR3 bases are TGCGCCAGCGGGCCTAGCGGGACTTATTACGAGCAGTACTTC.

The CDR3 is CASSYDPQGHSSEAFF. CDR3 nucleotide sequence: TGTGCCAGCAGTTACGACCCCCAGGGCCATTCCTCTGAAGCTTTCTTT. V gene TRBV6-5 combines with J gene TRBJ1-1; D perhaps matches TRBD1 (5 bases). Germline CDR1 reads MNHEY; CDR2 reads SVGAGI. This CDR3 contains 16 residues. V gave up 2 bases and J gave up 6 bases, with 19 bases separating them.

This rearrangement joins TRBV5-4 to TRBJ2-3; 9 bases map to TRBD1. In germline, CDR1 is SGHNT, CDR2 YYREEE (reference sequence). V shed 5 bases, J shed 4 bases, and the junction held 5 bases outside the gene matches. The CDR3 spans 14 residues. The DNA of the CDR3 is TGTGCCAGCAGGCGACAGGGGGGCCCAGATACGCAGTATTTT. Its protein product is CASRRQGGPDTQYF.

The J gene is TRBJ2-7, the V gene TRBV7-3; D may be TRBD2 (5 bases). This CDR3 is built from 13 residues. Trimming took off 6 bases at V and 0 bases at J, with 9 bases between the two ends. The germline V gene encodes CDR1 SGHTA and CDR2 FQGTGA. CDR3 loop: CASRSAGSYEQYF. The DNA of the CDR3 is TGTGCCAGCAGGTCCGCGGGCTCCTACGAGCAGTACTTC. The whole variable domain, remainder taken from reference TRBV7-3 and TRBJ2-7, is GAGVSQTPSNKVTEKGKYVELRCDPISGHTALYWYRQSLGQGPEFLIYFQGTGAADDSGLPNDRFFAVRPEGSVSTLKIQRTERGDSAVYLCASRSAGSYEQYFGPGTRLTVT.

The chain is built from TRBV4-3 and TRBJ2-3; TRBD2 is a possible D gene (7 bases). The V gene lost 0 bases and the J gene lost 4 bases, with 17 bases spanning the gap. From germline, CDR1 is LGHNA and CDR2 YSLEER. The CDR3 is 17 amino acids. In nucleotides, the CDR3 is TGCGCCAGCAGCCAAGATGTTCTCGGGGGGCTGGCAGATACGCAGTATTTT. Protein product: CASSQDVLGGLADTQYF.

V gene TRBV9 combines with J gene TRBJ2-7; D unclear. CDR3 length: 14 amino acids. Deletions cut 2 bases from V and 0 bases from J, with 9 bases between. Germline V gene sequence: CDR1 SGDLS, CDR2 YYNGEE. Written as DNA, the CDR3 is TGTGCCAGCAGCGTGTCCGCGAACTCCTACGAGCAGTACTTC. It yields the protein CASSVSANSYEQYF.

This clone was detected once. This chain links TRBV6-4 with TRBJ2-3; 10 bases agree with TRBD2. The CDR3 sequence is 15 residues long. Losses at the gene ends were 6 bases for V and 1 base for J; bases not matched to a gene: 4. CDR1 and CDR2 from the germline V gene are MRHNA and SNTAGT. The CDR3 spells CASSPLAGRTDTQYF. The CDR3 DNA is TGTGCCAGCAGCCCACTAGCGGGGCGCACAGATACGCAGTATTTT.

This clone appeared a few times. The V gene is TRBV6-6, the J gene TRBJ1-6; the D gene is possibly TRBD1 (6 bases). Germline-derived CDR1 and CDR2 are MNHNY and SVGAGI (reference sequence). V was pared by 5 bases and J by 10 bases, with 12 bases between. The CDR3 is 13 residues long. The CDR3 region has the DNA TGTGCCAGCAGTCCCACAGGGATATCACCCCTCCACTTT. It translates to CASSPTGISPLHF.

V is TRBV7-2 and J is TRBJ2-7; 8 bases fit TRBD2. Germline trimming cut 5 bases from V and 0 bases from J; bases unmatched to any gene: 9. Germline CDR1 and CDR2: SGHTA and FQGNSA. This CDR3 comprises 16 residues. The CDR3, as DNA: TGTGCCAGCAGCCGGGGGGGAGGTGGCAGCTCCTACGAGCAGTACTTC. Translation: CASSRGGGGSSYEQYF.

This chain uses TRBV28 with TRBJ2-3; 12 bases fit TRBD2. V shed 7 bases, J shed 10 bases, and the junction held 18 bases outside the gene matches. The CDR3 contains 17 residues. Germline V gene data show CDR1 as MDHEN and CDR2 as SYDVKM. The CDR3 is CASTKRTSGGRWGAQYF. The DNA of the CDR3 is TGTGCCAGCACAAAGAGAACTAGCGGGGGGCGCTGGGGTGCGCAGTATTTT.

This chain connects TRBV6-1 to TRBJ2-5; 15 bases match TRBD2. The CDR3 totals 15 residues. The trim removed 8 bases at V and 5 bases at J, leaving 6 bases unmatched. Germline V gene lookup returns CDR1 MNHNS and CDR2 SASEGT. CDR3: CASARTSGGDETQYF. CDR3 sequence (DNA): TGTGCCAGCGCCAGGACTAGCGGGGGGGACGAGACCCAGTACTTC.

The chain uses TRBV29-1 and TRBJ2-3; 9 bases fit TRBD1. V lost 7 bases, J lost 5 bases, and 13 bases stayed unmatched. This CDR3 is 15 amino acids long. Germline V gene data show CDR1 as SQVTM and CDR2 as ANQGSEA. This CDR3 is CSASTGTGWGDTQYF. CDR3 in DNA: TGCAGCGCCTCAACCGGGACAGGGTGGGGAGATACGCAGTATTTT.

Concerning this clone: The same CDR3 can be traced to other DNA sequences in this sample. This chain joins TRBV10-2 and TRBJ2-7, with 7 bases identical to TRBD1. The germline gives CDR1 WSHSY, CDR2 SAAADI. V lost 5 bases to trimming and J lost 4 bases; unmatched junction nucleotides: 5. The CDR3 totals 13 residues. In DNA form, the CDR3 reads TGCGCCAGCAGTTGGGACAGACAGTACGAGCAGTACTTC. Residues: CASSWDRQYEQYF.

The chain is built from TRBV5-1 and TRBJ2-7; 9 nucleotides align to TRBD1. CDR3 length: 15 amino acids. V trimming: 0 bases; J trimming: 0 bases; junction bases outside the gene matches: 1. Germline V gives CDR1 SGHRS, CDR2 YFSETQ. The CDR3 DNA reads TGCGCCAGCAGCTTGGGGACAGGGGTCTCCTACGAGCAGTACTTC. Its protein is CASSLGTGVSYEQYF.

V and J are TRBV28 and TRBJ2-7; possible D gene TRBD2, 5 bases. The CDR3 sequence is 15 residues long. The germline gives CDR1 MDHEN, CDR2 SYDVKM. Trimming shortened V by 5 bases and J by 4 bases, and 18 bases separated the two germline ends. The CDR3 DNA follows: TGTGCCAGCAGTCCCTGGACTGCCTCTTCGTACGAGCAGTACTTC. This sequence encodes CASSPWTASSYEQYF.

This chain joins TRBV28 and TRBJ2-1; TRBD2 agrees at 14 bases. V gave up 9 bases and J gave up 7 bases; unmatched junction bases: 8. The CDR3 loop spans 15 amino acids. CDR1 MDHEN and CDR2 SYDVKM come from the germline V gene. The CDR3 bases are TGTGCCAGTGTGACTAGCGGGGGGGGAGGGAATGAGCAGTTCTTC. It specifies CASVTSGGGGNEQFF.